Listed below are T cell receptor beta chains from one sample, sequenced in a study of CD8+CD57+ T cells in acquired aplastic anemia. Via MiXCR, TCRdb re-called the reads, giving one row per CDR3 protein. Of about 220,000 distinct CDR3 sequences listed, around half were seen once; the top ten hold approximately 7.8%. Sequencing was carried out using sorted CD4+, CD8+, or CD8+CD57+ T cells (not recorded which) from PBMCs. The receptor set was obtained from a human donor with aplastic anemia. Both conserved end residues are trimmed from each CDR3.

>TRBV27
ASSTSGTYNEQF
>TRBV6-1
ASSLSLQGVEQF
>TRBV12-5
ASGLSFRDRGYTGELF
>TRBV7-9
ASSFQGVREKLF
>TRBV7-2
ASARTNRGDYNEQF
>TRBV7-9
ASSPGLASSDTQY
>TRBV28
ASSLISQPSYEQY
>TRBV7-9
ASSARGPNRETQY
>TRBV9
ASSVDTGGYGYT
>TRBV14
ASSQEGNEQF
>TRBV27
ASSPMTSGSWYEQF
>TRBV30
AWSTRQGYEQY
>TRBV20-1
SARGTSDGTDTQY
>TRBV19
ASRGYGSNTGELF
>TRBV7-2
ASRSSGGGDNEQF
>TRBV19
ASGRGANAGELF
>TRBV7-6
ASSYRADATNEKLF
>TRBV19
ASSLGTLAYEQY
>TRBV15
ATSRETAGANVLT
>TRBV10-3
ATGGGRAQY
>TRBV7-2
ASSLGGDYGYT
>TRBV7-6
ASSPFGSVSEQF
>TRBV6-4
ASSDSERASYNEQF
>TRBV2
ASTPGRAHSPLH
>TRBV20-1
SASVGGYNEQF
>TRBV10-3
AISEAGAGAYEQY
>TRBV19
ASSKPLAGSSYGYT
>TRBV2
ASSARSYEQY
>TRBV6-2/TRBV6-3
ASSHSPRGATEAF
>TRBV29-1
SVEQREGKVYEQY
>TRBV11-2
ASRARGSPLH
>TRBV2
ASSAGQANTEAF
>TRBV29-1
SVERGRTGGTGELF
>TRBV29-1
SVGGGAKDTQF